This TCR beta chain was obtained from a study of cytomegalovirus exposure and HLA in healthy donors. General study findings and limits: Cytomegalovirus-associated status was assigned to 150 or so TCR beta chains.

This CDR3 comprises 15 residues. V lost 2 bases to trimming and J lost 1 base, with 9 bases between them. CDR1 and CDR2 from the germline V gene are SGHVS and FQNEAQ. Concerning this clone itself: What it recognizes is unknown.

PCR amplification relied on 60 Vbeta primers (plus 13 Jbeta primers). Measured with immunoSEQ multiplex PCR; TCRdb has only the in-frame clones, and not every one. The table shows 150,000 to 200,000 clones, with about four fifths occurring only once. The chain uses TRBV7-8 and TRBJ2-1, with D uncertain. The source is a woman aged 50 to 60 in good health and CMV-seronegative. Input material: PBMCs. CDR3 loop: CASSLSLLSYNEQFF. DNA of the CDR3: TGTGCCAGCAGCTTAAGTCTGCTATCCTACAATGAGCAGTTCTTC.